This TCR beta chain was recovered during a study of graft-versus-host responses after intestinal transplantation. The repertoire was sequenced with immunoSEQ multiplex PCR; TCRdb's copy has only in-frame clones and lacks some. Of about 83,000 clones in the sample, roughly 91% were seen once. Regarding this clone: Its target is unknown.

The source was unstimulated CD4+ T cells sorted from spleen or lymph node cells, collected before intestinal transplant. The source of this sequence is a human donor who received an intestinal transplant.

The CDR3 nucleotides read TGTGCCAGCACCGATAGAGGGAACTATGGCTACACCTTC. Translated: CASTDRGNYGYTF. The chain carries TRBV6-6 and TRBJ1-2; D gene ambiguous. Trimming left V 7 bases short and J 2 bases short, with 11 bases between. The CDR3 runs 13 residues. Germline CDR1 and CDR2: MNHNY and SVGAGI (reference sequence).